Listed below are T cell receptor beta chains from one sample, sequenced in a study of cytomegalovirus exposure and HLA in healthy donors. Repertoires were generated with immunoSEQ multiplex PCR, while TCRdb's copy carries only in-frame clones and drops some. The table includes about 190,000 clones, about 83% detected once. Sequencing was done on a sample of PBMCs. The receptors originated from a woman aged 25 to 39 in good health and CMV-seropositive. CDR3s include the opening cysteine and the closing phenylalanine or tryptophan. D genes are given only for firm matches. Clone size is stated in some rows and not others, as once, few, many or a class when expanded.

clone_size,j_call,d_call,v_call,cdr3_nt,cdr3_aa
once,TRBJ2-1,NA,TRBV5-1,TGCGCCAGCAGCTTAGCCCTCTCGGGATCCTACAATGAGCAGTTCTTC,CASSLALSGSYNEQFF
NA,TRBJ2-1,NA,TRBV7-8,TGTGCCAGCACCCAACCGGCAGCGTCGTACAATGAGCAGTTCTTC,CASTQPAASYNEQFF
NA,TRBJ2-5,TRBD2,TRBV5-1,TGCGCCAGCAGCATGGCGGGAGGAAACCAAGAGACCCAGTACTTC,CASSMAGGNQETQYF
NA,TRBJ2-3,TRBD2,TRBV27,TGTGCCAGTGGACTAGCGGAATTCACAGATACGCAGTATTTT,CASGLAEFTDTQYF
NA,TRBJ1-4,NA,TRBV7-8,TGTGCCAGCAGCTTAGTTCAGGGGCTACCAACTAATGAAAAACTGTTTTTT,CASSLVQGLPTNEKLFF
NA,TRBJ2-7,TRBD2,TRBV2,TGTGCCAGCAGTGCGATTGGCGGGAGAGGTCCCTACGAGCAGTACTTC,CASSAIGGRGPYEQYF
NA,TRBJ1-1,NA,TRBV18,TGTGCCAGCTCACCAGAGGGAGGGAGGACTGAAGCTTTCTTT,CASSPEGGRTEAFF
NA,TRBJ1-3,NA,TRBV11-2,TGTGCCAGCAGCTTAGTCAGGGATGTTACTGGAAACACCATATATTTT,CASSLVRDVTGNTIYF
few,TRBJ1-1,NA,TRBV19,TGTGCCAGTAGTATACCCCAGGGGAACACTGAAGCTTTCTTT,CASSIPQGNTEAFF
NA,TRBJ1-2,NA,TRBV5-6,TGTGCCAGCAGCTTAGGATCGCGGAACGATGGCTACACCTTC,CASSLGSRNDGYTF
NA,TRBJ2-1,NA,TRBV18,TGTGCCAGCTCACCCTCGCGGGACAATGAGCAGTTCTTC,CASSPSRDNEQFF
NA,TRBJ1-4,TRBD1,TRBV7-2,TGTGCCAGCAGCCAAGGGGGCGCAGGTGAAAAACTGTTTTTT,CASSQGGAGEKLFF
NA,TRBJ1-1,NA,TRBV21-1,TGTGCCAGCAGCAAAAGGGGACAGGGAGGACGGAACACTGAAGCTTTCTTT,CASSKRGQGGRNTEAFF
NA,TRBJ2-7,NA,TRBV7-8,TGTGCCAGCAGCTTATTAAGACAGGACTACGAGCAGTACTTC,CASSLLRQDYEQYF
NA,TRBJ1-1,TRBD1,TRBV7-2,TGTGCCAGCAGGGTAGACAGGGCGAACACTGAAGCTTTCTTT,CASRVDRANTEAFF
NA,TRBJ1-4,TRBD1,TRBV6-5,TGTGCCAGCAGTTACCTGGACAGGGGCCGTGGTGAAAAACTGTTTTTT,CASSYLDRGRGEKLFF